This record concerns one T cell receptor beta chain sequence. This sample stems from a study of blood T cell repertoires in COVID-19. Study in general: The origin of the acute and convalescent COVID-19 samples was the United States, Italy and Spain.

Generated by immunoSEQ multiplex PCR, the TCRdb table keeps only in-frame clones and is missing some. The sample holds around 180,000 clones, about 82% seen once. Trimming stripped 8 bases from V and 2 bases from J, with 12 bases between. CDR3 length equals 13 residues. Germline CDR1 reads SNHLY; CDR2 reads FYNNEI. The clonotype was recovered from a man between 65 and 85 years old with active or convalescent COVID-19. The J gene is TRBJ2-5, the V gene TRBV2, with D maybe TRBD1 (6 bases). The sequenced sample was peripheral blood. The CDR3 DNA follows: TGTGCCAGCGCTGGACAGTCACAAGAGACCCAGTACTTC. It encodes CASAGQSQETQYF.